Following are 32 T cell receptor beta chains from one sample sequenced in a study of blood T cell repertoires in COVID-19. Sequencing was performed with immunoSEQ multiplex PCR; in TCRdb, only in-frame clones are kept and a portion is missing. This sample carries roughly 220,000 clones, 80% to 90% of them seen once, and the ten largest clones take about 1.5%. The sample consisted of peripheral blood. These receptors all come from a woman aged 35 to 49 who had recovered from COVID-19.

This chain joins TRBV2 and TRBJ2-5; D possibly corresponds to TRBD1 (5 bases). The CDR3 totals 13 residues. Trimming removed 4 bases from V and 2 bases from J, with 8 bases in between. The germline CDR1 and CDR2 sequences are SNHLY and FYNNEI. The CDR3 DNA follows: TGTGCCAGCAGTGTCTGGACACAAGAGACCCAGTACTTC. Translating it yields CASSVWTQETQYF.

On this clone: The junction differs from germline at one of its ends, possibly a read error. This chain's CDR3 is CASSSLREISPLYF. The CDR3 DNA is TGTGCCAGCAGTTCCCTCAGGGAAATTTCACCCCTCTACTTT. The V gene is TRBV28, the J gene TRBJ1-6; TRBD1 might be the D (5 bases). The CDR3 has 14 amino acids. CDR1 is MDHEN and CDR2 is SYDVKM in the germline V gene. Full variable domain (remainder filled in from reference TRBV28 and TRBJ1-6): DVKVTQSSRYLVKRTGEKVFLECVQDMDHENMFWYRQDPGLGLRLIYFSYDVKMKEKGDIPEGYSVSREKKERFSLILESASTNQTSMYLCASSSLREISPLYFGNGTRLTVT.

The V call is TRBV9, the J call TRBJ1-6; D unclear. Germline lookup yields CDR1 SGDLS and CDR2 YYNGEE. Deletions cut 4 bases from V and 7 bases from J, with 21 bases between. The CDR3 runs to 17 residues. The CDR3 spells CASSNRPVQGRNSPLHF. DNA of the CDR3: TGTGCCAGCAGCAATCGACCGGTCCAAGGGAGGAATTCACCCCTCCACTTT.

The rearrangement uses TRBV7-2 and TRBJ2-5; D unclear. The germline gives CDR1 SGHTA, CDR2 FQGNSA. V was cut by 0 bases and J by 1 base, with 9 bases left in between. This CDR3 is built from 15 residues. The CDR3 reads CASSLAFGSQETQYF. In nucleotides, the CDR3 is TGTGCCAGCAGCTTAGCATTCGGTAGCCAAGAGACCCAGTACTTC.

This clone was recorded a few times. The genes are TRBV5-6 and TRBJ1-2, with TRBD1 matching over 8 bases. Trimming cost V 4 bases and J 3 bases; bases outside gene matches: 2. Germline CDR1 is SGHDT and CDR2 is YYEEEE. The CDR3 spans 13 residues. For the CDR3, the DNA is TGTGCCAGCAGCGGACAGGGAGACTATGGCTACACCTTC. Translating gives CASSGQGDYGYTF.

V is TRBV18 and J is TRBJ1-2, with a tentative D call TRBD1 (5 bases). The CDR3 runs to 15 residues. The V end lost 3 bases, the J end lost 0 bases, and 11 bases lay between the germline ends. Germline V gene sequence: CDR1 KGHSH, CDR2 LQKENI. Written as DNA, the CDR3 is TGTGCCAGCTCACCTGGGACTGAGGCTAACTATGGCTACACCTTC. Its translation: CASSPGTEANYGYTF. Complete variable domain (other parts from reference TRBV18 and TRBJ1-2): NAGVMQNPRHLVRRRGQEARLRCSPMKGHSHVYWYRQLPEEGLKFMVYLQKENIIDESGMPKERFSAEFPKEGPSILRIQQVVRGDSAAYFCASSPGTEANYGYTFGSGTRLTVV.

V and J are TRBV30 and TRBJ2-3; possibly TRBD1 for D (6 bases). Germline V lookup: CDR1 GTSNPN, CDR2 SVGIG (reference sequence). The CDR3 covers 15 residues. Trimming took 5 bases from V and 3 from J, leaving 18 bases between them. Written as DNA, the CDR3 is TGTGCCTGGTGCCAGGGGACGTCGTTGACAGATACGCAGTATTTT. Protein sequence: CAWCQGTSLTDTQYF.

This sequence joins TRBV27 and TRBJ1-1, with a weak D call TRBD1 (6 bases). The CDR3 sequence is 14 residues long. V shed 7 bases and J shed 2 bases, with 14 bases lying between them. CDR1 and CDR2 (germline): MNHEY, SMNVEV (reference sequence). CDR3 region: CASTTWGGNTEAFF. The CDR3 nucleotides read TGTGCCAGCACCACCTGGGGGGGCAACACTGAAGCTTTCTTT.

J is TRBJ2-3 and V is TRBV3-1 (or the pseudogene TRBV3-2), with 11 bases that match TRBD2. Germline-derived CDR1 and CDR2 are LGHDT and YNNKEL (reference sequence). CDR3 length: 14 amino acids. The V segment lost 6 bases and the J segment 1 base; nucleotides outside the gene matches: 0. The CDR3 nucleotides read TGTGCCAGCAGGGGACTAGCGGGCACAGATACGCAGTATTTT. Its translation: CASRGLAGTDTQYF.

This chain links TRBV19 with TRBJ2-1, with 8 bases identical to TRBD1. The CDR3 length is 15 residues. Germline V CDR1 and CDR2: LNHDA, SQIVND (reference sequence). Losses at the gene ends were 5 bases for V and 1 base for J; bases not matched to a gene: 4. In DNA, the CDR3 is TGTGCCAGTAGTCCGGGGACAGGTTCCTACAATGAGCAGTTCTTC. Encoded protein: CASSPGTGSYNEQFF.

This clone was counted once. This chain links TRBV9 with TRBJ2-5, with D maybe TRBD1 (6 bases). This CDR3 spans 15 amino acids. Germline V gene lookup returns CDR1 SGDLS and CDR2 YYNGEE. Trimming shortened V by 2 bases and J by 2 bases, and 13 bases separated the two germline ends. CDR3 in DNA: TGTGCCAGCAGCGTGCAAACAGGGAGACAAGAGACCCAGTACTTC. It specifies CASSVQTGRQETQYF.

The V and J genes are TRBV19 and TRBJ1-2; 9 bases are shared with TRBD1. The CDR3 is 15 residues long. Germline V gene lookup returns CDR1 LNHDA and CDR2 SQIVND (reference sequence). The V and J ends lost 7 bases and 2 bases, in that order; junction bases with no gene match: 8. CDR3 sequence (DNA): TGTGCCAGTACCGGACCCGGGACAGGGAACTATGGCTACACCTTC. Protein: CASTGPGTGNYGYTF.

The sample holds one count of this clone. V is TRBV19 and J is TRBJ1-1; D perhaps matches TRBD1 (5 bases). V was trimmed by 7 bases and J by 6 bases, leaving 21 bases between them. CDR1 and CDR2 from the germline V gene are LNHDA and SQIVND (reference sequence). The CDR3 consists of 15 residues. The CDR3 reads CASTQASEGLPEAFF. CDR3 nucleotide sequence: TGTGCCAGTACCCAGGCGTCGGAGGGGCTTCCTGAAGCTTTCTTT.

This chain links TRBV10-3 with TRBJ2-1; 12 nucleotides agree with TRBD1. V lost 8 bases, J lost 10 bases, and 9 bases stayed unmatched. Germline values: CDR1 ENHRY, CDR2 SYGVKD. The CDR3 covers 14 residues. CDR3 loop: CAIGGQGARGEQFF. CDR3 bases: TGTGCCATCGGGGGACAGGGGGCACGAGGGGAGCAGTTCTTC.

V usage is TRBV19 and J usage is TRBJ1-5; D not certain. Germline CDR1 reads LNHDA; CDR2 reads SQIVND (reference sequence). The CDR3 runs 13 residues. Between the trimmed V and J ends, which lost 5 bases and 0 bases, there was a span of 5 bases. For the CDR3, the DNA is TGTGCCAGTAGTGTCCTTAGCAATCAGCCCCAGCATTTT. It codes for CASSVLSNQPQHF.

This rearrangement joins TRBV5-5 to TRBJ1-5; D ambiguous. CDR3 size: 16 residues. V lost 1 base and J lost 2, with 13 bases in between. Germline CDR1 SGHKS, CDR2 YYEKEE (reference sequence). This chain's CDR3 is CASSLLSLKGNQPQHF. CDR3 nucleotide sequence: TGTGCCAGCAGCTTGTTGAGTTTAAAAGGCAATCAGCCCCAGCATTTT.

The chain couples TRBV3-1 (or the pseudogene TRBV3-2) to TRBJ1-1, with 10 positions matching TRBD1. The CDR3 sequence is 19 residues long. From germline, CDR1 is LGHDT and CDR2 YNNKEL (reference sequence). Unmatched junction bases numbered 14, after V lost 2 bases and J lost 2 bases. CDR3 sequence (DNA): TGTGCCAGCAGCCAATACCGGGACAGGGGATGTTACGGTAACACTGAAGCTTTCTTT. The encoded protein is CASSQYRDRGCYGNTEAFF.

CDR3 region: CASSLGRVDEQFF. DNA of the CDR3: TGTGCCAGCAGTTTAGGGAGGGTGGATGAGCAGTTCTTC. V usage is TRBV28 and J usage is TRBJ2-1, with 7 bases matching TRBD2. Germline CDR1 is MDHEN and CDR2 is SYDVKM. The V and J ends lost 2 bases and 8 bases, in that order; junction bases with no gene match: 3. CDR3 length: 13 residues. The full variable domain, rest sourced from reference TRBV28 and TRBJ2-1, is DVKVTQSSRYLVKRTGEKVFLECVQDMDHENMFWYRQDPGLGLRLIYFSYDVKMKEKGDIPEGYSVSREKKERFSLILESASTNQTSMYLCASSLGRVDEQFFGPGTRLTVL.

This rearrangement joins TRBV6-5 to TRBJ2-7; no firm D call. The CDR3 is 11 residues long. V gave up 6 bases and J gave up 3 bases, with 6 bases separating them. Germline loops: CDR1 MNHEY, CDR2 SVGAGI. CDR3 protein: CASRQNYEQYF. DNA of the CDR3: TGTGCCAGCAGACAAAACTACGAGCAGTACTTC.

The V call is TRBV10-3, the J call TRBJ1-3; 9 bases fit TRBD1. The CDR3 loop spans 14 amino acids. Germline V gene lookup returns CDR1 ENHRY and CDR2 SYGVKD. The trim removed 6 bases at V and 3 bases at J, leaving 3 bases unmatched. CDR3 DNA sequence: TGTGCCATCAGGGGACAGGGAGATGGAAACACCATATATTTT. Translation gives CAIRGQGDGNTIYF.

V gene TRBV7-8 combines with J gene TRBJ1-3, with 7 nucleotides matching TRBD1. The ends lost 4 bases at V and 3 bases at J; junction bases unmatched: 6. The germline V gene encodes CDR1 SGHVS and CDR2 FQNEAQ. CDR3 length: 15 residues. CDR3 region: CASSSGQVGGNTIYF. CDR3 nucleotide sequence: TGTGCCAGCAGCTCTGGACAGGTCGGTGGAAACACCATATATTTT. Complete variable domain (other parts from reference TRBV7-8 and TRBJ1-3): GAGVSQSPRYKVAKRGQDVALRCDPISGHVSLFWYQQALGQGPEFLTYFQNEAQLDKSGLPSDRFFAERPEGSVSTLKIQRTQQEDSAVYLCASSSGQVGGNTIYFGEGSWLTVV.

The V gene is TRBV4-1, the J gene TRBJ2-7; 12 bases are shared with TRBD1. In germline, CDR1 is MGHRA, CDR2 YSYEKL. This CDR3 has 15 residues. V lost 3 bases to trimming and J lost 2 bases; unmatched junction nucleotides: 2. As DNA, the CDR3 is TGCGCCAGCAGCCACGGGACAGGGGGCACCTACGAGCAGTACTTC. It yields the protein CASSHGTGGTYEQYF.

This clone was seen more than once but under ten times. The rearrangement links TRBV11-2 to TRBJ1-2; 7 bases match TRBD1. The CDR3 sequence is 16 residues long. Germline trimming cut 5 bases from V and 4 bases from J; bases unmatched to any gene: 13. Germline CDR1 reads SGHAT; CDR2 reads FQNNGV. DNA for the CDR3: TGTGCCAGCAGCCGTGGGGTAGGGACAGCCTTCTATGGCTACACCTTC. The encoded protein is CASSRGVGTAFYGYTF.

This CDR3 reads CASSLGGAWEKLFF. CDR3 bases: TGTGCCAGCAGCCTCGGGGGGGCGTGGGAAAAACTGTTTTTT. This chain links TRBV28 with TRBJ1-4, with a weak D call TRBD1 (6 bases). Germline V lookup: CDR1 MDHEN, CDR2 SYDVKM. The V and J ends lost 6 bases and 8 bases respectively, with 16 bases between them. The CDR3 is 14 residues long.

The chain combines TRBV2 with TRBJ2-7; unclear D gene. Trimming took 8 bases from V and 5 from J, leaving 19 bases between them. CDR3 length equals 14 residues. In germline, CDR1 is SNHLY, CDR2 FYNNEI. The CDR3 bases are TGTGCCAGCCACCCTGGTCCTTCCTATGACGAGCAGTACTTC. It is translated as CASHPGPSYDEQYF.

The chain employs TRBV3-1 (or the pseudogene TRBV3-2) and TRBJ1-2; 8 positions match TRBD1. Germline assignment: CDR1 LGHDT and CDR2 YNNKEL (reference sequence). The CDR3 is 13 amino acids. Germline trimming cut 4 bases from V and 8 bases from J; bases unmatched to any gene: 6. The chain's CDR3 is CASSLGQAQGYTF. In nucleotides, the CDR3 is TGTGCCAGCAGCCTGGGACAGGCCCAGGGCTACACCTTC.

This clone was detected once. The V gene is TRBV19, the J gene TRBJ1-6; no clear D. The CDR3 is 16 residues long. Germline V gene lookup returns CDR1 LNHDA and CDR2 SQIVND (reference sequence). Trimming took off 6 bases at V and 2 bases at J, with 14 bases between the two ends. CDR3 sequence (DNA): TGTGCCAGTAGCGCCCCCCCCGGGGCCTATAATTCACCCCTCCACTTT. It translates to CASSAPPGAYNSPLHF.

The chain employs TRBV27 and TRBJ1-6, with no clear D. CDR3 size: 12 residues. Germline-derived CDR1 and CDR2 are MNHEY and SMNVEV (reference sequence). With 6 bases removed from V and 7 bases from J, the gap between germline ends came to 7 bases. CDR3 nucleotides: TGTGCCAGCAGACAGAACAATTCACCCCTCCACTTT. It translates to CASRQNNSPLHF.

This chain joins TRBV7-2 and TRBJ2-1; D perhaps matches TRBD1 (5 bases). Deletions cut 1 base from V and 11 bases from J, with 12 bases between. CDR3 length: 13 residues. The germline CDR1 and CDR2 sequences are SGHTA and FQGNSA. CDR3: CASSLVTRAKQFF. The CDR3 nucleotides read TGTGCCAGCAGCTTAGTTACCAGGGCGAAGCAGTTCTTC.

The chain employs TRBV19 and TRBJ2-1, with 16 bases that match TRBD2. The J segment lost 8 bases and the V segment lost 4 bases, leaving 8 bases of the junction unmatched. From germline, CDR1 is LNHDA and CDR2 SQIVND (reference sequence). This CDR3 region has 17 residues. CDR3 sequence: CASSKSGTSGGAYEQFF. For the CDR3, the DNA is TGTGCCAGTAGTAAATCCGGGACTAGCGGGGGGGCCTATGAGCAGTTCTTC.

The rearrangement uses TRBV7-2 and TRBJ1-5; 11 positions match TRBD1. After removal of 5 bases from V and 6 bases from J, the junction contained 6 bases not matched to a gene. CDR1 and CDR2 from the germline V gene are SGHTA and FQGNSA. The CDR3 length is 15 residues. The CDR3 region has the DNA TGTGCCAGCAGCCCCCAGGGACAGGGGGGTCAGCCCCAGCATTTT. Its protein product is CASSPQGQGGQPQHF.

V is TRBV6-5 and J is TRBJ2-7; no clear D. V lost 6 bases and J lost 4, with 13 bases in between. Germline V gene data show CDR1 as MNHEY and CDR2 as SVGAGI. The CDR3 has 13 residues. The CDR3 DNA follows: TGTGCCAGCAGGGCGGCTATCAATTACGAGCAGTACTTC. Amino acids: CASRAAINYEQYF.